This passage covers 30 T cell receptor beta chains from one sample sequenced in a study of blood T cells in healthy people across ages. Through a sample-barcoded 5' primer and a J-beta primer mix, a second PCR was run for about 6 to 11 cycles. TCRdb independently ran MiXCR on the 5' RACE reads; one entry per CDR3 protein. Here the sample spans roughly 1.7 million distinct CDR3 sequences, about 35% being singletons. Material: blood. These receptors were obtained from a woman aged 30 to 39 in good health.

The CDR3, as DNA: TGTGCCAGCAGTTTATCGAAGAAGAACTATGGCTACACCTTC. This gives the protein CASSLSKKNYGYTF. This chain connects TRBV27 to TRBJ1-2; D unresolved. CDR3 size: 14 residues. The V and J ends lost 0 bases and 2 bases respectively, with 7 bases between them. The germline CDR1 and CDR2 sequences are MNHEY and SMNVEV (reference sequence).

The V call is TRBV29-1, the J call TRBJ1-1; 10 nucleotides match TRBD1. This CDR3 contains 14 residues. V was pared by 5 bases and J by 0 bases, with 3 bases of the junction left unmatched. CDR1 is SQVTM and CDR2 is ANQGSEA in the germline V gene. The CDR3 DNA follows: TGCAGCGTTCGAGGGACAGGGGTGAACACTGAAGCTTTCTTT. It yields the protein CSVRGTGVNTEAFF. The entire variable domain, with the rest obtained from reference TRBV29-1 and TRBJ1-1, is as follows: SAVISQKPSRDICQRGTSLTIQCQVDSQVTMMFWYRQQPGQSLTLIATANQGSEATYESGFVIDKFPISRPNLTFSTLTVSNMSPEDSSIYLCSVRGTGVNTEAFFGQGTRLTVV.

V is TRBV20-1 and J is TRBJ1-1; D is ambiguous. CDR1 and CDR2 (germline): DFQATT, SNEGSKA (reference sequence). V lost 5 bases to trimming and J lost 0 bases, with 7 bases between them. The CDR3 extends over 12 amino acids. The CDR3 coding sequence is TGCAGTGCTCCCCGGTTGAACACTGAAGCTTTCTTT. Its protein is CSAPRLNTEAFF.

This clonotype appeared a few times. The chain has TRBV20-1 and TRBJ2-5, with a possible D match to TRBD2 (5 bases). Trimming took 6 bases from V and 5 from J, leaving 10 bases between them. In germline, CDR1 is DFQATT, CDR2 SNEGSKA (reference sequence). The CDR3 covers 11 residues. In nucleotides, the CDR3 is TGCAGTGCCCCCGAGCGGGAGACCCAGTACTTC. This encodes CSAPERETQYF.

The chain employs TRBV4-2 and TRBJ2-3; TRBD2 matches at 7 bases. Trimming cost V 2 bases and J 5 bases; bases outside gene matches: 16. Germline V gene sequence: CDR1 LGHNA, CDR2 YNFKEQ. This CDR3 is 18 amino acids long. The CDR3 loop is CASSQNRLEGGRLDTQYF. The CDR3 DNA is TGTGCCAGCAGCCAAAATCGCCTAGAGGGAGGGCGTCTAGATACGCAGTATTTT.

The V and J genes are TRBV14 and TRBJ1-1, with D tentatively TRBD1 (6 bases). The V gene lost 0 bases and the J gene lost 0 bases, with 17 bases spanning the gap. CDR3 length: 18 amino acids. CDR1 and CDR2 (germline): SGHDN, FVKESK. The CDR3 DNA follows: TGTGCCAGCAGCCAAGATTCGGGACATATGATCATGAACACTGAAGCTTTCTTT. It codes for CASSQDSGHMIMNTEAFF.

This chain connects TRBV20-1 to TRBJ2-7; D gene unclear. This CDR3 contains 14 residues. The germline V gene encodes CDR1 DFQATT and CDR2 SNEGSKA (reference sequence). Deletions cut 6 bases from V and 3 bases from J, with 18 bases between. In DNA, the CDR3 is TGCAGTGCAGAAAGTACCTATACCGACTACGAGCAGTACTTC. This encodes CSAESTYTDYEQYF.

This clonotype showed up many times. The chain links TRBV20-1 to TRBJ2-7; 7 bases are a match to TRBD1. V gave up 0 bases and J gave up 3 bases; unmatched junction bases: 5. The CDR3 has 14 residues. Germline CDR1 and CDR2: DFQATT and SNEGSKA (reference sequence). CDR3 residues: CSARDRQGLYEQYF. The CDR3 DNA follows: TGCAGTGCTAGAGATCGACAGGGCCTCTACGAGCAGTACTTC.

The V gene is TRBV5-5, the J gene TRBJ2-3, with D uncertain. From germline, CDR1 is SGHKS and CDR2 YYEKEE (reference sequence). This CDR3 contains 15 residues. Trimming removed 4 bases at V and 4 bases at J, with 16 bases between. CDR3 DNA sequence: TGTGCCAGCAGCCGGTCCCCCGAGTCGGCAGATACGCAGTATTTT. It encodes CASSRSPESADTQYF.

This clonotype was seen ten or more times. The chain links TRBV20-1 to TRBJ2-1; TRBD2 is a possible D gene (5 bases). Trimming removed 0 bases from V and 5 bases from J, with 17 bases in between. Germline CDR1 reads DFQATT; CDR2 reads SNEGSKA (reference sequence). The CDR3 spans 16 residues. CDR3 coding DNA: TGCAGTGCTAGAGATCTCGACTACCTGGCGAACAATGAGCAGTTCTTC. It specifies CSARDLDYLANNEQFF.

As to this clonotype: The junction shows a germline mismatch at one end, possibly a read error. The chain combines TRBV29-1 with TRBJ2-5, with a tentative D call TRBD1 (5 bases). CDR1 SQVTM and CDR2 ANQGSEA come from the germline V gene. The CDR3 covers 12 residues. The CDR3 region is CSVVWGQETLYF. CDR3 nucleotides: TGCAGCGTTGTTTGGGGCCAAGAGACCCTGTACTTC.

This clonotype came up many times. This chain connects TRBV20-1 to TRBJ2-5; the D call may be TRBD1 or TRBD2 (5 bases each). The CDR3 runs 14 residues. Germline V gives CDR1 DFQATT, CDR2 SNEGSKA (reference sequence). The V gene lost 6 bases and the J gene lost 11 bases, with 25 bases spanning the gap. Here the CDR3 DNA reads TGCAGTGCGAGGGCGTCGGAAGGGGAGATCAAGCAGTACTTC. Amino acids: CSARASEGEIKQYF.

In its sample, this clonotype was seen a few times. The rearrangement links TRBV20-1 to TRBJ2-3; 8 positions agree with TRBD1. CDR1 is DFQATT and CDR2 is SNEGSKA in the germline V gene (reference sequence). CDR3 size: 13 residues. V trimming: 5 bases; J trimming: 4 bases; junction bases outside the gene matches: 5. The CDR3 nucleotides read TGCAGTGCTCCCGGACAGGGCCCAGATACGCAGTATTTT. The encoded protein is CSAPGQGPDTQYF.

The genes are TRBV18 and TRBJ2-4, with D hard to call. The DNA end is more similar to TRBJ2-7, so the J call may be wrong. This CDR3 is 13 amino acids long. Germline V gives CDR1 KGHSH, CDR2 LQKENI. In nucleotides, the CDR3 is TGTGCCAGCTCGCAGGACCAAACCTACGAGCAGTACTTC. Amino acids: CASSQDQTYEQYF.

Here the CDR3 reads CASSLEGAQRTFF. CDR3 coding DNA: TGTGCCAGCAGCTTAGAGGGGGCACAGCGAACTTTCTTT. V is TRBV11-3 and J is TRBJ1-1, with a possible D match to TRBD1 (6 bases). This CDR3 has 13 residues. The V gene's germline CDR1 is SGHNT and CDR2 YENEEA. Trimming took off 0 bases at V and 12 bases at J, with 14 bases between the two ends.

Only one count was recorded for this clonotype. V and J are TRBV2 and TRBJ1-5; maybe TRBD1 (6 bases). CDR1 is SNHLY and CDR2 is FYNNEI in the germline V gene. Trimming cost V 2 bases and J 4 bases, with 12 bases left between them. The CDR3 runs to 15 residues. This chain's CDR3 is CASSETGIGNQPQHF. CDR3 sequence (DNA): TGTGCCAGCAGTGAAACAGGGATAGGAAATCAGCCCCAGCATTTT.

With regard to this clonotype: Compared with germline, one end of the junction differs, possibly owing to a read error. This chain uses TRBV14 with TRBJ2-7, with D tentatively TRBD2 (7 bases). The CDR3 length is 18 residues. Germline values: CDR1 SGHDN, CDR2 FVKESK. In DNA form, the CDR3 reads TGTGCCAGTAGCCAACCTCCGGGAGGAGCCAGGGGCTCCTACGAGCAGTACTTC. Protein sequence: CASSQPPGGARGSYEQYF.

The V call is TRBV5-5, the J call TRBJ2-7; D is possibly TRBD2 (7 bases). V lost 2 bases and J lost 3, with 15 bases in between. The germline gives CDR1 SGHKS, CDR2 YYEKEE (reference sequence). This CDR3 has 15 amino acids. This CDR3 is CASSLGGGSVYEQYF. The CDR3 DNA reads as TGTGCCAGCAGCTTAGGCGGGGGCTCGGTCTACGAGCAGTACTTC.

The sample holds a few counts of this clonotype. The V gene is TRBV5-6, the J gene TRBJ2-3; D may match TRBD1 or TRBD2 (6 bases each). CDR1 and CDR2 (germline): SGHDT, YYEEEE. Trimming stripped 3 bases from V and 0 bases from J, with 14 bases between. CDR3 size: 16 residues. CDR3 sequence (DNA): TGTGCCAGCAGCTGGGGGCCGGGACTTAGCACAGATACGCAGTATTTT. Encoded protein: CASSWGPGLSTDTQYF. Filled out from reference TRBV5-6 and TRBJ2-3, the complete variable domain reads DAGVTQSPTHLIKTRGQQVTLRCSPKSGHDTVSWYQQALGQGPQFIFQYYEEEERQRGNFPDRFSGHQFPNYSSELNVNALLLGDSALYLCASSWGPGLSTDTQYFGPGTRLTVL.

This clonotype was counted between two and nine times. The chain combines TRBV20-1 with TRBJ2-2; no clear D. The germline V gene has CDR1 DFQATT and CDR2 SNEGSKA (reference sequence). V lost 3 bases and J lost 2, with 10 bases in between. This CDR3 is built from 14 residues. The CDR3 bases are TGCAGTGCTAGGCCAGCCACTAACACCGGGGAGCTGTTTTTT. Protein sequence: CSARPATNTGELFF.

A word on this clonotype: The junction and the germline gene differ at one end; a read error may be behind it. The V gene is TRBV20-1, the J gene TRBJ2-3; 8 bases map to TRBD1. In germline, CDR1 is DFQATT, CDR2 SNEGSKA (reference sequence). The CDR3 is made up of 15 amino acids. The CDR3 here is CSARWGTGPTDTRYF. CDR3 nucleotides: TGCAGTGCTAGATGGGGGACAGGACCGACAGATACGCGGTATTTT.

CDR3: CASSLLYTYSTDTQYF. CDR3 sequence (DNA): TGTGCCAGCAGCTTACTTTACACTTATAGCACAGATACGCAGTATTTT. The rearrangement uses TRBV5-5 and TRBJ2-3; D gene uncertain. The CDR3 is 16 amino acids. V was trimmed by 2 bases and J by 0 bases, leaving 13 bases between them. CDR1 and CDR2 (germline): SGHKS, YYEKEE (reference sequence).

V is TRBV20-1 and J is TRBJ2-5; no definite D call. Trimming cost V 6 bases and J 5 bases, with 16 bases left between them. Germline V CDR1 and CDR2: DFQATT, SNEGSKA (reference sequence). The CDR3 extends over 13 amino acids. The CDR3 sequence: CSARPTAKETQYF. The CDR3 DNA reads TGCAGTGCCCGGCCAACGGCCAAGGAGACCCAGTACTTC.

This clonotype has only a few counts. The chain recombines TRBV20-1 with TRBJ2-7; 11 bases fit TRBD1. Trimming at V came to 2 bases and at J to 4 bases, leaving 13 bases not matched to a gene. Germline loops: CDR1 DFQATT, CDR2 SNEGSKA (reference sequence). This CDR3 is built from 17 residues. The DNA for the CDR3 is TGCAGTGCTAGAAAGGGGTCAACCGGGACAGGGGGATACGAGCAGTACTTC. This gives the protein CSARKGSTGTGGYEQYF.

This chain uses TRBV7-9 with TRBJ2-3; perhaps TRBD2 as D (7 bases). The length of the CDR3 is 17 residues. CDR1 is SEHNR and CDR2 is FQNEAQ in the germline V gene (reference sequence). The V gene lost 5 bases and the J gene lost 3 bases, with 21 bases spanning the gap. The CDR3 DNA is TGTGCCAGCAGCGCCCGAAGGGGGGGGTCTGGAACAGATACGCAGTATTTT. This encodes CASSARRGGSGTDTQYF.

V is TRBV9 and J is TRBJ1-1; D is uncertain. The CDR3 is made up of 14 amino acids. Germline CDR1 SGDLS, CDR2 YYNGEE. Trimming left V 0 bases short and J 5 bases short, with 11 bases between. The CDR3 nucleotides are TGTGCCAGCAGCGTAGTCAGCGCTGGAACTGAAGCTTTCTTT. This encodes CASSVVSAGTEAFF.

This clonotype was seen more than once but under ten times. V is TRBV20-1 and J is TRBJ2-7, with D possibly matching TRBD1 (7 bases). V was trimmed by 3 bases and J by 3 bases, leaving 12 bases between them. The germline V gene has CDR1 DFQATT and CDR2 SNEGSKA (reference sequence). The CDR3 is 13 residues long. The CDR3 sequence: CSARQGGYYEQYF. The CDR3 nucleotides read TGCAGTGCTAGGCAGGGGGGCTACTACGAGCAGTACTTC.

This clonotype was detected a few times. This chain links TRBV10-1 with TRBJ2-7, with 10 nucleotides matching TRBD2. CDR3 size: 16 residues. CDR1 is WNHNN, CDR2 SYGVQD, per germline (reference sequence). V trimming: 3 bases; J trimming: 0 bases; junction bases outside the gene matches: 5. DNA of the CDR3: TGCGCCAGCAGTGATACGGGACTAGCGAGCTCCTACGAGCAGTACTTC. Translated, it gives CASSDTGLASSYEQYF.

CDR3 bases: TGCAGGGCTGGGGAGGGGAAAGAGACCCAGTACTTC. Its protein product is CRAGEGKETQYF. The chain joins TRBV20-1 to TRBJ2-5, with TRBD2 matching over 7 bases. This CDR3 region has 12 residues. Germline V gene data show CDR1 as DFQATT and CDR2 as SNEGSKA (reference sequence).

This clonotype was observed a few times. V is TRBV5-1 and J is TRBJ2-7; 7 bases map to TRBD1. The CDR3 consists of 15 residues. J gave up 2 bases and V 4 bases, and 9 bases lay outside the gene matches. Per germline, CDR1 SGHRS and CDR2 YFSETQ. The CDR3 sequence is CASSDIRQGPYEQYF. CDR3 nucleotides: TGCGCCAGCAGCGACATTAGACAGGGACCCTACGAGCAGTACTTC.